This passage covers 11 T cell receptor beta chains from one sample sequenced in a study of regulatory and conventional T cells in RAG deficiency. Profiling relied on immunoSEQ multiplex PCR, and the TCRdb table lists in-frame clones only, not all of them. The top ten hold 1.4% of the sample, which has over 15,000 clones, roughly 86% seen once. Genomic DNA came from blood regulatory T cells gated CD4+ CD25-high CD127-low. These data were likewise used in another study, on regulatory T cells. That paper adds: Amplification used 52 TRBV primers and 13 TRBJ primers.

Sequencing was carried out using Tregs sorted from blood. The receptors here all came from a human donor in good health.

The chain is built from TRBV19 and TRBJ2-7; 9 bases match TRBD1. There are 14 residues in the CDR3. Trimming at V came to 6 bases and at J to 5 bases, leaving 8 bases not matched to a gene. In germline, CDR1 is LNHDA, CDR2 SQIVND (reference sequence). The CDR3 loop reads CASRPGQGRHEQYF. In nucleotides, the CDR3 is TGTGCCAGTAGACCGGGACAGGGTCGCCACGAGCAGTACTTC.

The chain recombines TRBV5-1 with TRBJ1-6; D is perhaps TRBD1 (5 bases). CDR1 and CDR2 (germline): SGHRS, YFSETQ. The CDR3 runs to 16 residues. V lost 4 bases to trimming and J lost 2 bases, with 13 bases between them. The CDR3 sequence is CASSVGGSTYNSPLHF. The CDR3 DNA follows: TGCGCCAGCAGCGTGGGGGGGAGCACCTATAATTCACCCCTCCACTTT.

CDR3 sequence reads: CASSLYPQGTYEQYF. The CDR3 DNA reads TGTGCCAGCAGCCTTTACCCGCAGGGAACCTACGAGCAGTACTTC. The chain joins TRBV27 to TRBJ2-7; TRBD1 might be the D (5 bases). Germline-derived CDR1 and CDR2 are MNHEY and SMNVEV (reference sequence). Trimming left V 6 bases short and J 2 bases short, with 17 bases between. The CDR3 is 15 amino acids.

V usage is TRBV11-1 and J usage is TRBJ2-2; D remains unclear. This CDR3 has 13 amino acids. Germline CDR1 is SGHAT and CDR2 is FQDESV (reference sequence). Trimming shortened V by 5 bases and J by 7 bases, and 11 bases separated the two germline ends. The chain's CDR3 is CASSPTIVGELFF. The CDR3 DNA follows: TGTGCCAGCAGCCCCACGATTGTCGGGGAGCTGTTTTTT.

J is TRBJ2-5 and V is TRBV27; D gene unclear. The CDR3 runs to 11 residues. Germline V gene data show CDR1 as MNHEY and CDR2 as SMNVEV (reference sequence). V was trimmed by 8 bases and J by 7 bases, leaving 11 bases between them. Written as DNA, the CDR3 is TGTGCCAGCGGCCTCTGGGGGACCCAGTACTTC. It specifies CASGLWGTQYF.

The V call is TRBV13, the J call TRBJ2-3; the D gene is possibly TRBD2 (5 bases). V lost 1 base, J lost 0 bases, and 14 bases lay in between. The germline V gene has CDR1 PRHDT and CDR2 FYEKMQ (reference sequence). This CDR3 comprises 17 residues. The CDR3 coding sequence is TGTGCCAGCAGCTTAGTGCTTACCGGGATTAGCACAGATACGCAGTATTTT. As protein: CASSLVLTGISTDTQYF.

The rearrangement links TRBV6-1 to TRBJ2-1; 8 bases line up with TRBD2. CDR1 is MNHNS and CDR2 is SASEGT in the germline V gene. The CDR3 runs to 15 residues. The junction had 7 bases not matched to a gene; V was cut back by 7 bases and J by 2 bases. CDR3: CASMGRGEAYNEQFF. The CDR3 region has the DNA TGTGCCAGCATGGGGCGGGGGGAGGCCTACAATGAGCAGTTCTTC.

The chain recombines TRBV21-1 with TRBJ2-5; TRBD1 was called by the table and not checked on the DNA. With the DNA end fitting TRBJ2-7 better, the J assignment may be wrong. TRBV21-1 is a pseudogene segment. The CDR3 is made up of 17 amino acids. Written as DNA, the CDR3 is TGTGCCAGCAGAGCGGACACTGGGACAGGGGGGTCCTACGAGCAGTACTTC. This encodes CASRADTGTGGSYEQYF.

This chain connects TRBV18 to TRBJ2-6, with D uncertain. This CDR3 spans 18 amino acids. Germline values: CDR1 KGHSH, CDR2 LQKENI. Trimming cost V 1 base and J 1 base, with 14 bases left between them. CDR3 residues: CASSPQHRRASGANVLTF. CDR3 coding DNA: TGTGCCAGCTCACCACAGCACAGACGAGCGTCTGGGGCCAACGTCCTGACTTTC. The whole variable domain, remainder taken from reference TRBV18 and TRBJ2-6, is NAGVMQNPRHLVRRRGQEARLRCSPMKGHSHVYWYRQLPEEGLKFMVYLQKENIIDESGMPKERFSAEFPKEGPSILRIQQVVRGDSAAYFCASSPQHRRASGANVLTFGAGSRLTVL.

Only one count was recorded for this clone. This chain uses TRBV2 with TRBJ1-1; a possible D gene is TRBD1 (5 bases). The CDR3 spans 12 residues. From germline, CDR1 is SNHLY and CDR2 FYNNEI. V was clipped by 4 bases and J by 11 bases, with 14 bases between them. CDR3 sequence reads: CASSGQGKVAFF. As DNA, the CDR3 is TGTGCCAGCAGTGGGCAGGGAAAGGTTGCTTTCTTT.

This clone has only one observation. The CDR3 end shows no conserved phenylalanine or tryptophan, and so a read error is likely. No DNA is shown, since the ends of the CDR3 on it are uncertain; the CDR3 is the one TCRdb lists. V and J are TRBV30 and TRBJ1-6. Inclusive of both ends, the CDR3 amounts to 18 amino acids. Germline CDR1 GTSNPN, CDR2 SVGIG (reference sequence). The CDR3 region is CAWSARASGTIYNSPLHL.